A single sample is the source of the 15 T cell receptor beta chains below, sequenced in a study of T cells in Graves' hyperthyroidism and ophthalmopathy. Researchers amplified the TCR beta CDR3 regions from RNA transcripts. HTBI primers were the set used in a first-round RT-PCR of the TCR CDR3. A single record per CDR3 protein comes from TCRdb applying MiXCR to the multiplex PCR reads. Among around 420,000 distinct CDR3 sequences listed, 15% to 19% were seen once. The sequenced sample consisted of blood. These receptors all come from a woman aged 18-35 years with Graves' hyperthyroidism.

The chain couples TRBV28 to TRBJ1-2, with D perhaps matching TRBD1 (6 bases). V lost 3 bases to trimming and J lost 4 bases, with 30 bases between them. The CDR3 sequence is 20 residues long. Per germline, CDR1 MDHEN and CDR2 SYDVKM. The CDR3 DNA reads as TGTGCCAGCAGTTTTGAGGTCAGGGGCCACCGTCAATTTCGCCTCTATGGCTACACCTTC. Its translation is CASSFEVRGHRQFRLYGYTF.

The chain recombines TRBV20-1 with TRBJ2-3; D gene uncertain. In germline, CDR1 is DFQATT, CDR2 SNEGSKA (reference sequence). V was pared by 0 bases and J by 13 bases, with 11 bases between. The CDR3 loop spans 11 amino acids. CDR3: CSARDSTLEYF. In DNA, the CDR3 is TGCAGTGCTAGAGATTCCACCTTAGAGTATTTT.

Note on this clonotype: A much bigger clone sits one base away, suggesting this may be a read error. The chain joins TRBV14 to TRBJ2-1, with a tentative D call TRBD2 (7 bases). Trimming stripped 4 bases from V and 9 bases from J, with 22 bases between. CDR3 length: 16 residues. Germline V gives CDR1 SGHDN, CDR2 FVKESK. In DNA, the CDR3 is TGTGCCAGCAGCCGAGGGACTATAACGGGGGCAGGTGAGCAGTTCTTC. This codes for CASSRGTITGAGEQFF. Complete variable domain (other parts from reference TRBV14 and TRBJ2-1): EAGVTQFPSHSVIEKGQTVTLRCDPISGHDNLYWYRRVMGKEIKFLLHFVKESKQDESGMPNNRFLAERTGGTYSTLKVQPAELEDSGVYFCASSRGTITGAGEQFFGPGTRLTVL.

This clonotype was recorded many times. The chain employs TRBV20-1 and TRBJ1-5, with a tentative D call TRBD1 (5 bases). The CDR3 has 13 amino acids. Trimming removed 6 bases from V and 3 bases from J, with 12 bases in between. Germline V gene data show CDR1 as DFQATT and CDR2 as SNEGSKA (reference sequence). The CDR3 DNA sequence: TGCAGTGCGGGGGGGGGGTCCAATCAGCCCCAGCATTTT. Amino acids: CSAGGGSNQPQHF.

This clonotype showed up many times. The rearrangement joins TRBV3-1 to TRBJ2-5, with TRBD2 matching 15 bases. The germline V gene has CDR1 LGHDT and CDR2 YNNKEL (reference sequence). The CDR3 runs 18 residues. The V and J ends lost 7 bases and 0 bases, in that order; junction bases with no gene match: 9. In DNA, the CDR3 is TGTGCCAGCACCCGTGGGACTAGCGGGAGGCAGTACCAAGAGACCCAGTACTTC. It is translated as CASTRGTSGRQYQETQYF.

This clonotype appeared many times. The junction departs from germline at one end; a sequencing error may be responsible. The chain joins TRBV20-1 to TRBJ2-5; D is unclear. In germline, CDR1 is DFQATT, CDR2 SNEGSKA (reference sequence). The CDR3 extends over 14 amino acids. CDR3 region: CSAGDPAGQETQYF. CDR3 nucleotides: TGCAGTGCTGGAGATCCCGCAGGTCAAGAGACCCAGTACTTC.

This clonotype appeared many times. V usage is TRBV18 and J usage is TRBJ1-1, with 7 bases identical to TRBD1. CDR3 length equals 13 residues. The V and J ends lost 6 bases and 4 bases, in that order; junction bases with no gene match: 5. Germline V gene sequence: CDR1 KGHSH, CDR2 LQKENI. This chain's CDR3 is CASSPGQATEAFF. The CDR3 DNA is TGTGCCAGCTCCCCTGGACAGGCCACTGAAGCTTTCTTT. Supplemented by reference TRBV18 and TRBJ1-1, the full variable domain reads NAGVMQNPRHLVRRRGQEARLRCSPMKGHSHVYWYRQLPEEGLKFMVYLQKENIIDESGMPKERFSAEFPKEGPSILRIQQVVRGDSAAYFCASSPGQATEAFFGQGTRLTVV.

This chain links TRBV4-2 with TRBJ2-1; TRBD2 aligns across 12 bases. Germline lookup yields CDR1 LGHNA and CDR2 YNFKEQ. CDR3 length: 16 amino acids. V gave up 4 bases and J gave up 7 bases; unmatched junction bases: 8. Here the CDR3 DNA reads TGTGCCAGCAGCCTCCTAGCGGGAGGGCCTGGGAATGAGCAGTTCTTC. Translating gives CASSLLAGGPGNEQFF.

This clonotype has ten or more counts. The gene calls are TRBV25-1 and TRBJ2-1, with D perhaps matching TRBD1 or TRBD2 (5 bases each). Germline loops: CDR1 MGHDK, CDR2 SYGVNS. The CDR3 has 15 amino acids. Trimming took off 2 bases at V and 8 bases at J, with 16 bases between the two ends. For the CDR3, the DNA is TGTGCCAGCAGTGAAGGGGCTAGCTTCAGCGATGAGCAGTTCTTC. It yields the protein CASSEGASFSDEQFF.

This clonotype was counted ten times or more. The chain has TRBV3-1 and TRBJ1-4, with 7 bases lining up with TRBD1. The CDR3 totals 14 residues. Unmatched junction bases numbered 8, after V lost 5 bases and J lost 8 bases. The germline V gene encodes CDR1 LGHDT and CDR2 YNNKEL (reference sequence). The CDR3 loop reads CASSRQGGQEKLFF. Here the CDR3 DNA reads TGTGCCAGCAGCAGACAGGGTGGCCAAGAAAAACTGTTTTTT. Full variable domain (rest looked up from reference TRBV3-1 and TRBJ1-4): DTAVSQTPKYLVTQMGNDKSIKCEQNLGHDTMYWYKQDSKKFLKIMFSYNNKELIINETVPNRFSPKSPDKAHLNLHINSLELGDSAVYFCASSRQGGQEKLFFGSGTQLSVL.

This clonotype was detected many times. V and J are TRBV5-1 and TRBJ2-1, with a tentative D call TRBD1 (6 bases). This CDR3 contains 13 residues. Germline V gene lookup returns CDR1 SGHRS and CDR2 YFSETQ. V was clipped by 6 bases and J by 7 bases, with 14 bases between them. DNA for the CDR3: TGCGCCAGCACCCGGACAGACTGGAATGAGCAGTTCTTC. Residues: CASTRTDWNEQFF.

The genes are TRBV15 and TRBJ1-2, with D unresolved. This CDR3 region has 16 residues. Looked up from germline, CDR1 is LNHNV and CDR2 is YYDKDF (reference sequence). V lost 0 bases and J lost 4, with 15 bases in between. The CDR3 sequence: CATSRDRPFAPYGYTF. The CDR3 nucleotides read TGTGCCACCAGCAGAGATCGTCCGTTCGCCCCCTATGGCTACACCTTC.

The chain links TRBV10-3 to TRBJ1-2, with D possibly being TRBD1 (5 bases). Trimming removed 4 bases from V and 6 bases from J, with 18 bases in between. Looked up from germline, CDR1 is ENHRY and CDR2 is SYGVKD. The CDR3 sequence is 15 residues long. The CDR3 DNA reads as TGTGCCATCAGTGGGAGTGGGGCAGACAATAATGGCTACACCTTC. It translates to CAISGSGADNNGYTF.

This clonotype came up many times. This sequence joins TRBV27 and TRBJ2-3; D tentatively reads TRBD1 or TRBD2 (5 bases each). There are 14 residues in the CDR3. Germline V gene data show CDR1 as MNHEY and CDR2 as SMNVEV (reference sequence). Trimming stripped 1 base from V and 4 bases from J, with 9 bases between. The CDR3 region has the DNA TGTGCCAGCAGTTTATGGGGACGGGCAGATACGCAGTATTTT. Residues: CASSLWGRADTQYF.

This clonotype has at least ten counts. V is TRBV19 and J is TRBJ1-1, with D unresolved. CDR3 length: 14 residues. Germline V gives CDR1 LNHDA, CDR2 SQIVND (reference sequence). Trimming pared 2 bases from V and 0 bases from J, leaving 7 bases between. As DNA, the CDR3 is TGTGCCAGTAGTATATGGCTTTTGAACACTGAAGCTTTCTTT. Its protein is CASSIWLLNTEAFF.